The present T cell receptor (beta chain) was sequenced within a study of blood T cell repertoires in COVID-19. TCRdb keeps only in-frame clones here, not all; method: immunoSEQ multiplex PCR. The sample lists 170,000 or so clones; about 72% were seen once. V lost 1 base, J lost 6 bases, and 13 bases lay in between. The CDR3 sequence is 15 residues long. Germline lookup yields CDR1 SGHDN and CDR2 FVKESK. This TCR was sampled from a woman in her 50s who had recovered from COVID-19. This chain uses TRBV14 with TRBJ2-1, with D maybe TRBD2 (5 bases). The sequenced sample consisted of PBMCs or T cells enriched from blood (not recorded which). In DNA form, the CDR3 reads TGTGCCAGCAGCCAAGGGCGGGTTTTTGGCAATGAGCAGTTCTTC. Its protein is CASSQGRVFGNEQFF.